The entry that follows covers one TCR beta chain sequence. As yet, its antigen is unknown. Here immunoSEQ multiplex PCR was the method, and the copy in TCRdb shows in-frame clones only, minus some. The sample records tens of thousands of clones, approximately 84% being singletons. This record comes from a study of T cell responses to AZD1222 COVID-19 vaccine. Study-wide background: Pooling covered second doses at about 4 or about 12 weeks. Findings of the study overall: Across the whole spike, CD4 TCRs peaked at regions 160-218 and 743-854.

CDR1 and CDR2 (germline): KGHSH, LQKENI. V was trimmed by 2 bases and J by 4 bases, leaving 14 bases between them. The CDR3 sequence is 15 residues long. The source was peripheral blood, collected on day 0 of AZD1222 vaccination. The genes are TRBV18 and TRBJ1-2, with D possibly TRBD1 on 5 matching bases. The origin of this receptor is an adult in good health. The chain's CDR3 is CASSPEQDSAYGYTF. CDR3 DNA sequence: TGTGCCAGCTCACCAGAACAGGATAGTGCCTATGGCTACACCTTC.